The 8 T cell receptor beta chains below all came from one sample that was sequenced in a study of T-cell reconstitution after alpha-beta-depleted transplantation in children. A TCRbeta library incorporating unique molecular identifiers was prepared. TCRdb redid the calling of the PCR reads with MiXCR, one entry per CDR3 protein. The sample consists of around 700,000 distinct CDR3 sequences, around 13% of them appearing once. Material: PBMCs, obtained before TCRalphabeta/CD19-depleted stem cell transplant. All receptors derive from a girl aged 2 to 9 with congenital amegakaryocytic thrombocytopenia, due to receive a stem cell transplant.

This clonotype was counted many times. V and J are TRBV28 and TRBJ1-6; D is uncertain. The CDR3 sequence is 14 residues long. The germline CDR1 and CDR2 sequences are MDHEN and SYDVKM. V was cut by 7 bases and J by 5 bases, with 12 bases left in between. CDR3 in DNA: TGTGCCAGCACCTCAGGAACAAATAATTCACCCCTCCACTTT. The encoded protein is CASTSGTNNSPLHF.

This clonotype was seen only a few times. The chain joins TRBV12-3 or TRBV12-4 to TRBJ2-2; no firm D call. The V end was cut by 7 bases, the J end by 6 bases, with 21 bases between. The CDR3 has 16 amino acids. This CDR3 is CASTDRGGVGSGELFF. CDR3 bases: TGTGCCAGCACCGATAGAGGCGGAGTTGGGTCCGGGGAGCTGTTTTTT.

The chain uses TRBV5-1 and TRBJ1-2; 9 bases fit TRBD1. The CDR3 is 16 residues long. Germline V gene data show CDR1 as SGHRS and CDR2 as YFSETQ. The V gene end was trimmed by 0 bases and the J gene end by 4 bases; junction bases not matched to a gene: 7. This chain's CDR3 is CASSLGRTGEAYGYTF. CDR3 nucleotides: TGCGCCAGCAGCTTGGGAAGGACAGGGGAGGCCTATGGCTACACCTTC.

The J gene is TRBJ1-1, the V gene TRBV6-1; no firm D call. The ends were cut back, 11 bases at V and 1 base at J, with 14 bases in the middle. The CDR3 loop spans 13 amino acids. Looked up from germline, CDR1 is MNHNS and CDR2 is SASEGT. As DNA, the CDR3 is TGTGCCCTAGGTAGATCTGGGAACACTGAAGCTTTCTTT. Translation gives CALGRSGNTEAFF.

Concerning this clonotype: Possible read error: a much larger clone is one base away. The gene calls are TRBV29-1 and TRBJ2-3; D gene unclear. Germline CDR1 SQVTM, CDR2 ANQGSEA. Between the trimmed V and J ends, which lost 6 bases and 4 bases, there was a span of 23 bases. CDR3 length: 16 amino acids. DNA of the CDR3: TGCAGCGTGAACGGGCAGACGGAAGCAGAGGCAGATACGCAGTATTTT. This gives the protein CSVNGQTEAEADTQYF.

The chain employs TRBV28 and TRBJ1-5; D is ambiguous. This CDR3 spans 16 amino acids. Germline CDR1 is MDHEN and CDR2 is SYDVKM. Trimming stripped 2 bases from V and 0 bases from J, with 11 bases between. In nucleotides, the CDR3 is TGTGCCAGCAGTTTAGGGCAGAGATATAGCAATCAGCCCCAGCATTTT. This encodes CASSLGQRYSNQPQHF. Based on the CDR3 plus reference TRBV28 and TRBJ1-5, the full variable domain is DVKVTQSSRYLVKRTGEKVFLECVQDMDHENMFWYRQDPGLGLRLIYFSYDVKMKEKGDIPEGYSVSREKKERFSLILESASTNQTSMYLCASSLGQRYSNQPQHFGDGTRLSIL.

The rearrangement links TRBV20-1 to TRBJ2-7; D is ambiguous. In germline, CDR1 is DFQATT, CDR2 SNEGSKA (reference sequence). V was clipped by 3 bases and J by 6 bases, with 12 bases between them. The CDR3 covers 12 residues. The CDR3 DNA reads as TGCAGTGCTAGCTCATCCATGGGCGAGCAGTACTTC. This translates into CSASSSMGEQYF.

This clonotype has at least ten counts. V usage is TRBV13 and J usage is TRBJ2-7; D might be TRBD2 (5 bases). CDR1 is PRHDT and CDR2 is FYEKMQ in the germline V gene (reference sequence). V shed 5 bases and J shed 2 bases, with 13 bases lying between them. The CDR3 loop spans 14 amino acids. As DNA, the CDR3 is TGTGCCAGCAGCGAGTGGGGAGTCACCTACGAGCAGTACTTC. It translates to CASSEWGVTYEQYF.